The clone carrying this T cell receptor (beta chain) was recorded at least ten times. What it binds is unknown. The germline CDR1 and CDR2 sequences are MNHEY and SMNVEV (reference sequence). V was clipped by 6 bases and J by 3 bases, with 17 bases between them. The CDR3 runs to 15 residues. TCRdb ran MiXCR on the reads and lists one entry per CDR3 protein. Of approximately 990,000 distinct CDR3 sequences listed, roughly 30% are singletons. This specimen belongs to a study of T cell repertoires in cytomegalovirus infection. Study-wide context: CMV epitopes, recently identified HLA-C-restricted and well-studied HLA-B-restricted, were used. Signatures in public TCR beta sequences pointed to both CMV infection and matching HLA type. General study results and limits: Ex vivo responses were dominated by HLA-C-restricted CMV-specific TCR beta clonotypes.

The clonotype was recovered from a human donor in good health (CMV status not recorded). Some clones in this sample may be carry-over from other donors' samples. The starting material was cultured CD8+ T cells from PBMCs, obtained from culture after CMV antigen stimulation. This sequence joins TRBV27 and TRBJ1-1, with D maybe TRBD1 (6 bases). CDR3 residues: CASSLIGGRDTEAFF. CDR3 DNA sequence: TGTGCCAGCAGCCTTATCGGGGGGCGGGACACTGAAGCTTTCTTT.